One sample yielded the 23 T cell receptor beta chains listed below, sequenced in a study of T-cell memory formation after mild COVID-19. Each CDR3 protein gets one entry after TCRdb re-called the 5' RACE reads with MiXCR. The top ten hold roughly 8.1% of the sample, which has hundreds of thousands of distinct CDR3 sequences, roughly 22% seen once. Sequenced input: PBMCs or a T cell subset sorted from them (not recorded which). These receptors came from an adult woman who had mild COVID-19 (a few samples of this study predate the infection). Cell type and time point are not known.

This clonotype has a handful of counts. The V and J genes are TRBV19 and TRBJ2-3, with a weak D call TRBD2 (5 bases). CDR1 and CDR2 (germline): LNHDA, SQIVND (reference sequence). The CDR3 consists of 14 residues. Trimming took off 3 bases at V and 4 bases at J, with 11 bases between the two ends. CDR3 sequence (DNA): TGTGCCAGTAGTATTCTAGCTAGCTCAGATACGCAGTATTTT. This sequence encodes CASSILASSDTQYF.

The V call is TRBV5-1, the J call TRBJ2-1; 10 nucleotides line up with TRBD1. The J segment lost 9 bases and the V segment lost 3 bases, leaving 6 bases of the junction unmatched. Per germline, CDR1 SGHRS and CDR2 YFSETQ. This CDR3 comprises 14 residues. CDR3: CASSWGTGEAEQFF. CDR3 DNA sequence: TGCGCCAGCAGCTGGGGGACAGGGGAGGCTGAGCAGTTCTTC.

The chain recombines TRBV6-2 or TRBV6-3 with TRBJ2-1; D remains unclear. The V end was cut by 6 bases, the J end by 6 bases, with 12 bases between. CDR1 is MNHEY, CDR2 SVGEGT, per germline. This CDR3 is built from 13 residues. The CDR3 DNA is TGTGCCAGCAGGCAGGCCATCATCAATGAGCAGTTCTTC. This sequence encodes CASRQAIINEQFF.

A few counts support this clonotype. The chain carries TRBV7-9 and TRBJ2-1; D is tentatively TRBD1 or TRBD2 (5 bases each). The CDR3 consists of 14 residues. Trimming removed 2 bases at V and 5 bases at J, with 10 bases between. CDR1 is SEHNR, CDR2 FQNEAQ, per germline (reference sequence). The DNA for the CDR3 is TGTGCCAGCAGCTTAAATATGGGGGACAATGAGCAGTTCTTC. This translates into CASSLNMGDNEQFF.

This clonotype was found a few times. The chain is built from TRBV7-2 and TRBJ1-2, with a weak D call TRBD1 (5 bases). This CDR3 region has 13 residues. Per the germline V gene, CDR1 is SGHTA and CDR2 is FQGNSA. V lost 2 bases to trimming and J lost 11 bases, with 15 bases between them. CDR3 sequence: CASSLNSGQGYTF. The CDR3 nucleotides are TGTGCCAGCAGCTTAAATAGTGGGCAGGGATACACCTTC. Using reference TRBV7-2 and TRBJ1-2 for the parts outside the CDR3, the full variable domain is GAGVSQSPSNKVTEKGKDVELRCDPISGHTALYWYRQSLGQGLEFLIYFQGNSAPDKSGLPSDRFSAERTGGSVSTLTIQRTQQEDSAVYLCASSLNSGQGYTFGSGTRLTVV.

The chain has TRBV12-3 or TRBV12-4 and TRBJ1-5; tentatively, D is TRBD1 (6 bases). The CDR3 loop spans 15 amino acids. V was shortened by 0 bases and J by 2 bases, with 8 bases between the two germline ends. The CDR3 loop is CASSLAQGRNQPQHF. The CDR3 region has the DNA TGTGCCAGCAGTTTAGCGCAGGGGCGCAATCAGCCCCAGCATTTT.

The chain joins TRBV12-3 or TRBV12-4 to TRBJ2-1; 8 positions match TRBD1. J lost 10 bases, V lost 5 bases, and 7 bases had no gene match. The CDR3 is 13 amino acids. The CDR3 DNA is TGTGCCAGCAGTCCCGACAGGGGTCAGGAGCAGTTCTTC. The encoded protein is CASSPDRGQEQFF.

This clonotype has at least ten counts. V and J are TRBV5-6 and TRBJ2-5, with D unresolved. Germline V gene lookup returns CDR1 SGHDT and CDR2 YYEEEE. The CDR3 length is 14 residues. The V end lost 0 bases, the J end lost 3 bases, and 9 bases lay between the germline ends. The CDR3 DNA reads TGTGCCAGCAGCTTGGAAAGAAGAGAAGAGACCCAGTACTTC. This codes for CASSLERREETQYF.

This chain connects TRBV12-3 or TRBV12-4 to TRBJ2-5; D is possibly TRBD1 or TRBD2 (7 bases each). The CDR3 is 15 residues long. V was shortened by 4 bases and J by 5 bases, with 17 bases between the two germline ends. CDR3 sequence: CASSYVRGGGETQYF. The CDR3 nucleotides read TGTGCCAGCAGTTACGTCCGGGGAGGGGGCGAGACCCAGTACTTC.

This clonotype was counted a few times. The chain combines TRBV5-1 with TRBJ2-1; maybe TRBD2 (5 bases). The CDR3 is made up of 14 amino acids. CDR1 is SGHRS and CDR2 is YFSETQ in the germline V gene. Trimming took 5 bases from V and 3 from J, leaving 12 bases between them. The CDR3 DNA follows: TGCGCCAGCAGAAGTGGGGAGTTCTACAATGAGCAGTTCTTC. Residues: CASRSGEFYNEQFF.

The chain links TRBV29-1 to TRBJ1-2, with TRBD1 matching 8 bases. From germline, CDR1 is SQVTM and CDR2 ANQGSEA. J lost 3 bases, V lost 7 bases, and 13 bases had no gene match. The CDR3 runs to 15 residues. The CDR3 sequence: CSGFGGSGGDYGYTF. CDR3 sequence (DNA): TGCAGCGGGTTTGGGGGGTCAGGGGGCGACTATGGCTACACCTTC.

This clonotype was detected a few times. The chain combines TRBV7-3 with TRBJ2-3, with 12 bases matching TRBD2. The length of the CDR3 is 13 residues. V shed 6 bases and J 9 bases; nucleotides not matched to a gene: 4. Germline V gives CDR1 SGHTA, CDR2 FQGTGA. CDR3 coding DNA: TGTGCCAGCAGGCAGACTAGCGGGAGCACGCAGTATTTT. Amino acids: CASRQTSGSTQYF.

This clonotype was observed a few times. This chain uses TRBV5-1 with TRBJ1-1, with a weak D call TRBD1 (6 bases). The V end lost 5 bases, the J end lost 1 base, and 12 bases lay between the germline ends. The CDR3 sequence is 14 residues long. The germline CDR1 and CDR2 sequences are SGHRS and YFSETQ. The CDR3 region has the DNA TGCGCCAGCAGTATAGGACAGCCGAACACTGAAGCTTTCTTT. Its translation is CASSIGQPNTEAFF.

This chain joins TRBV30 and TRBJ2-2; possibly TRBD1 for D (6 bases). The germline V gene has CDR1 GTSNPN and CDR2 SVGIG (reference sequence). V dropped 5 bases and J dropped 3 bases, with 13 bases sitting between them. The CDR3 loop spans 14 amino acids. The CDR3 spells CAWPGDTDTGELFF. In DNA form, the CDR3 reads TGTGCCTGGCCTGGGGACACTGACACCGGGGAGCTGTTTTTT.

This clonotype was observed a few times. The CDR3 region is CASSPAAGVWETQYF. The DNA of the CDR3 is TGTGCCAGCTCACCAGCGGCGGGAGTGTGGGAGACCCAGTACTTC. The genes are TRBV18 and TRBJ2-5; 7 bases map to TRBD2. V dropped 2 bases and J dropped 5; count of bases not matched to a gene: 8. The CDR3 runs to 15 residues. Looked up from germline, CDR1 is KGHSH and CDR2 is LQKENI.

The genes are TRBV12-3 or TRBV12-4 and TRBJ2-7; D gene uncertain. The length of the CDR3 is 13 residues. Trimming took 3 bases from V and 3 from J, leaving 9 bases between them. The CDR3 sequence is CASSLSSFYEQYF. Here the CDR3 DNA reads TGTGCCAGCAGTTTGTCCAGCTTCTACGAGCAGTACTTC.

The chain recombines TRBV6-1 with TRBJ1-4; TRBD1 aligns across 9 bases. CDR3 length: 14 amino acids. With 8 bases clipped from V and 8 bases from J, the junction kept 9 bases outside the gene matches. Germline-derived CDR1 and CDR2 are MNHNS and SASEGT. CDR3 region: CASGDRGLGEKLFF. In DNA form, the CDR3 reads TGTGCCAGCGGAGACAGGGGGTTGGGGGAAAAACTGTTTTTT.

V gene TRBV29-1 combines with J gene TRBJ2-7, with D tentatively TRBD1 or TRBD2 (5 bases each). Germline V gives CDR1 SQVTM, CDR2 ANQGSEA. V shed 4 bases and J shed 2 bases, with 9 bases lying between them. This CDR3 has 12 residues. This CDR3 reads CSVGGGAYEQYF. The CDR3 region has the DNA TGCAGCGTTGGTGGGGGAGCCTACGAGCAGTACTTC.

V and J are TRBV12-3 or TRBV12-4 and TRBJ2-3; TRBD2 agrees at 9 bases. Trimming at V came to 6 bases and at J to 7 bases, leaving 14 bases not matched to a gene. This CDR3 has 16 residues. The CDR3 is CASSPPLAGAGNTQYF. CDR3 coding DNA: TGTGCCAGCAGCCCCCCACTAGCGGGCGCCGGCAATACGCAGTATTTT.

This clonotype has only a few counts. The CDR3 here is CASSVESGGSGEQYF. For the CDR3, the DNA is TGTGCCAGCAGCGTAGAAAGCGGGGGATCTGGCGAGCAGTACTTC. V usage is TRBV9 and J usage is TRBJ2-7, with 8 bases identical to TRBD2. V shed 0 bases and J 6 bases; nucleotides not matched to a gene: 8. The CDR3 totals 15 residues. The V gene's germline CDR1 is SGDLS and CDR2 YYNGEE.

This clonotype came up once. CDR3 bases: TGTGCCAGCAGCCAAGTAGGGGGGTACGAGCAGTACTTC. Residues: CASSQVGGYEQYF. This rearrangement joins TRBV14 to TRBJ2-7, with D possibly being TRBD1 or TRBD2 (6 bases each). Per the germline V gene, CDR1 is SGHDN and CDR2 is FVKESK. There are 13 residues in the CDR3. With 1 base removed from V and 4 bases from J, the gap between germline ends came to 8 bases.

The genes are TRBV10-3 and TRBJ2-1, with D possibly being TRBD1 or TRBD2 (6 bases each). Germline V gives CDR1 ENHRY, CDR2 SYGVKD. With 4 bases removed from V and 7 bases from J, the gap between germline ends came to 14 bases. CDR3 length: 14 residues. The CDR3 coding sequence is TGTGCCATCAGTGTAAACGGGGGCGGAAATGAGCAGTTCTTC. It yields the protein CAISVNGGGNEQFF.

This clonotype was seen a handful of times. J is TRBJ2-5 and V is TRBV7-3, with 8 bases identical to TRBD1. The CDR3 covers 14 residues. V lost 5 bases, J lost 1 base, and 3 bases stayed unmatched. The germline V gene encodes CDR1 SGHTA and CDR2 FQGTGA. The CDR3 spells CASSPQGAQETQYF. The CDR3 coding sequence is TGTGCCAGCAGCCCCCAGGGGGCCCAAGAGACCCAGTACTTC.